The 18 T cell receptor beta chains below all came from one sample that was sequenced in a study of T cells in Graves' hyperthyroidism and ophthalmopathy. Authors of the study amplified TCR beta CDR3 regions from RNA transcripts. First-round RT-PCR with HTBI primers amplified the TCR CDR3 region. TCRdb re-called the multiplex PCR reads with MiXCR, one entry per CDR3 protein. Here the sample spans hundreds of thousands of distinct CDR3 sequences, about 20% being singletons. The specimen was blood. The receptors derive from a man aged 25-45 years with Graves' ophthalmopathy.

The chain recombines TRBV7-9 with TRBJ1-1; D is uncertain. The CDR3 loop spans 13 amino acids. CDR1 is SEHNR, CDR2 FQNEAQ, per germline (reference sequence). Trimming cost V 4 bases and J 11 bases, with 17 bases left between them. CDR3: CASSSPVRQVAFF. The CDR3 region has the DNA TGTGCCAGCAGCTCCCCAGTGCGGCAGGTGGCTTTCTTT. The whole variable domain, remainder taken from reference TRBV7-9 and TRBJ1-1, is DTGVSQNPRHKITKRGQNVTFRCDPISEHNRLYWYRQTLGQGPEFLTYFQNEAQLEKSRLLSDRFSAERPKGSFSTLEIQRTEQGDSAMYLCASSSPVRQVAFFGQGTRLTVV.

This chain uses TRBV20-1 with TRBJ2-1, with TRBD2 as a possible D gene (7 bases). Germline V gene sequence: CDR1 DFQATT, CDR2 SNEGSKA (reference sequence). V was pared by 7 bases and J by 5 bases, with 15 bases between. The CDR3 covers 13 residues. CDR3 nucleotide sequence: TGCAGTGTTTGGACTAGGGGGAACAATGAGCAGTTCTTC. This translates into CSVWTRGNNEQFF.

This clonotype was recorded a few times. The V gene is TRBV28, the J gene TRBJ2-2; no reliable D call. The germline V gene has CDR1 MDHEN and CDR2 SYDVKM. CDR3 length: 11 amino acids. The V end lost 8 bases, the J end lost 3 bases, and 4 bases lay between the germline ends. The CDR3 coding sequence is TGTGCCAGCGAAGACACCGGGGAGCTGTTTTTT. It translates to CASEDTGELFF.

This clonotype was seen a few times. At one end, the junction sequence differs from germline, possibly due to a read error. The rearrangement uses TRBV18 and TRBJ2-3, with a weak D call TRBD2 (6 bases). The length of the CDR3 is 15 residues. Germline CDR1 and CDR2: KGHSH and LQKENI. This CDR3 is CASSPDYLSTDTPYF. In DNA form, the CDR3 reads TGTGCCAGCTCACCGGACTACCTCAGCACAGATACGCCGTATTTT.

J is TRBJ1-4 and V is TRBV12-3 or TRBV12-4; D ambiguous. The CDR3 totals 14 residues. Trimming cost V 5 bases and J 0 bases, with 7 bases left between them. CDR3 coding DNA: TGTGCCAGCAGTCCCGAGTCAACTAATGAAAAACTGTTTTTT. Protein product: CASSPESTNEKLFF.

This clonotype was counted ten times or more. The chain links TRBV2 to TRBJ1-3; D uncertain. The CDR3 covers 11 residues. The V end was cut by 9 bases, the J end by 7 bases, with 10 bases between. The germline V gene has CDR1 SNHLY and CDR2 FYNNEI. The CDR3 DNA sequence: TGTGCCAGTGCCAGGTTTAACACCATATATTTT. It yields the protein CASARFNTIYF.

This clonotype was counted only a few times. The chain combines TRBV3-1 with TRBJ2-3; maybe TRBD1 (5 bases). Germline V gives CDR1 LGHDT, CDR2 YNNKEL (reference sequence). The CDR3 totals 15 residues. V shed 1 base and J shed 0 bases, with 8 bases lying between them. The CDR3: CASSQGGRSTDTQYF. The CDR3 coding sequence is TGTGCCAGCAGCCAAGGGGGCAGGAGCACAGATACGCAGTATTTT.

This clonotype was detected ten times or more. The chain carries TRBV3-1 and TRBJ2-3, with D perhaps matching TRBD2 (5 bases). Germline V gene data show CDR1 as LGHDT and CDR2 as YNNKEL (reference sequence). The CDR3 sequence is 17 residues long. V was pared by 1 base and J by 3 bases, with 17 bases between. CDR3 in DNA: TGTGCCAGCAGCCAAGCTAGGGAGTGGTATTTTACAGATACGCAGTATTTT. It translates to CASSQAREWYFTDTQYF.

The CDR3 bases are TGTGCCAGCAGTTTGGTAACAGATACGCAGTATTTT. Protein sequence: CASSLVTDTQYF. The V gene is TRBV27, the J gene TRBJ2-3, with D hard to call. Trimming took off 3 bases at V and 3 bases at J, with 4 bases between the two ends. The CDR3 totals 12 residues. CDR1 and CDR2 (germline): MNHEY, SMNVEV (reference sequence).

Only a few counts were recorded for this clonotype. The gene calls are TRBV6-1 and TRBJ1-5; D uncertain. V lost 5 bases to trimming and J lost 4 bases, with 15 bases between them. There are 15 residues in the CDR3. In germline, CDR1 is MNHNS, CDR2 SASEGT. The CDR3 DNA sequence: TGTGCCAGCAGTCCCCGGGAGGTGGGAAATCAGCCCCAGCATTTT. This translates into CASSPREVGNQPQHF.

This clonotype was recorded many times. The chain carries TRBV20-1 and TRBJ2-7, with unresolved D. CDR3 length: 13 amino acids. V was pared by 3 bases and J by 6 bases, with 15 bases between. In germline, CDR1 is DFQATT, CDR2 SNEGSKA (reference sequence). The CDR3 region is CSASLGLRSEQYF. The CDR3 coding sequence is TGCAGTGCTAGCCTCGGGCTACGGAGCGAGCAGTACTTC.

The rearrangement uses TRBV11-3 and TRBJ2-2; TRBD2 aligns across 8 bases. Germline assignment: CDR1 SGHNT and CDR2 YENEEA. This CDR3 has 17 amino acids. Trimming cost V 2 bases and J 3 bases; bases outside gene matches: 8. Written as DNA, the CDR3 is TGTGCCAGCAGCTTAAGTAGATTAGCGGGGTACACCGGGGAGCTGTTTTTT. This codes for CASSLSRLAGYTGELFF.

CDR3 loop: CASSSTQGAFF. The CDR3 coding sequence is TGTGCCAGCAGTTCCACCCAGGGAGCTTTCTTT. V usage is TRBV28 and J usage is TRBJ1-1, with D perhaps matching TRBD1 (5 bases). Germline CDR1 and CDR2: MDHEN and SYDVKM. The V and J ends lost 4 bases and 10 bases respectively, with 10 bases between them. The CDR3 consists of 11 residues.

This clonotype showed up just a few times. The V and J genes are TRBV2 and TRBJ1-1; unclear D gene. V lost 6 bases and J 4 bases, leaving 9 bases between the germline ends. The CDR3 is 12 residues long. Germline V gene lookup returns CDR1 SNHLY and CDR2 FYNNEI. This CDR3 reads CASRPTGTEAFF. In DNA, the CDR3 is TGTGCCAGCAGGCCTACTGGCACTGAAGCTTTCTTT.

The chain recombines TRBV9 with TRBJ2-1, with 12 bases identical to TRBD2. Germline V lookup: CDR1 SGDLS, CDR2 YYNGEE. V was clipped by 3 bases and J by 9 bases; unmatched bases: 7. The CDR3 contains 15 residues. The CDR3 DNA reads TGTGCCAGCAGCGGCGGGACTAGCGGGTTTATTGAGCAGTTCTTC. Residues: CASSGGTSGFIEQFF. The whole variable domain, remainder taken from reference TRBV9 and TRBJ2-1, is DSGVTQTPKHLITATGQRVTLRCSPRSGDLSVYWYQQSLDQGLQFLIQYYNGEERAKGNILERFSAQQFPDLHSELNLSSLELGDSALYFCASSGGTSGFIEQFFGPGTRLTVL.

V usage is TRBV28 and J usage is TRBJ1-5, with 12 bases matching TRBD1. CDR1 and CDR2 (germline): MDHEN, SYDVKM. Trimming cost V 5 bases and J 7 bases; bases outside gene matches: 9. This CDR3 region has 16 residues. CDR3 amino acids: CASSNRDRGLGQPQHF. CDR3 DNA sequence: TGTGCCAGCAGTAATAGGGACAGGGGGCTCGGGCAGCCCCAGCATTTT.

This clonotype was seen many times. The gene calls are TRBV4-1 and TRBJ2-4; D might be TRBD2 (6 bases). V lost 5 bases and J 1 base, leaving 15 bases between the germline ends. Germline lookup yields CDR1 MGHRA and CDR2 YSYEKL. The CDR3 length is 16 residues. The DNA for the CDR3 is TGCGCCAGCAGCGAAATCATCGGGAGTGCCAAAAACATTCAGTACTTC. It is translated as CASSEIIGSAKNIQYF.

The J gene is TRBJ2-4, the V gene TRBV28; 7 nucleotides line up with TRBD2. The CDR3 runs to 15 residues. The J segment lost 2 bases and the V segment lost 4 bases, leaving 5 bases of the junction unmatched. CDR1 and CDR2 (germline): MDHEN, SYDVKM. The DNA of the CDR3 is TGTGCCAGCAGTTCAAGCGGGGCATCCAAAAACATTCAGTACTTC. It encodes CASSSSGASKNIQYF.